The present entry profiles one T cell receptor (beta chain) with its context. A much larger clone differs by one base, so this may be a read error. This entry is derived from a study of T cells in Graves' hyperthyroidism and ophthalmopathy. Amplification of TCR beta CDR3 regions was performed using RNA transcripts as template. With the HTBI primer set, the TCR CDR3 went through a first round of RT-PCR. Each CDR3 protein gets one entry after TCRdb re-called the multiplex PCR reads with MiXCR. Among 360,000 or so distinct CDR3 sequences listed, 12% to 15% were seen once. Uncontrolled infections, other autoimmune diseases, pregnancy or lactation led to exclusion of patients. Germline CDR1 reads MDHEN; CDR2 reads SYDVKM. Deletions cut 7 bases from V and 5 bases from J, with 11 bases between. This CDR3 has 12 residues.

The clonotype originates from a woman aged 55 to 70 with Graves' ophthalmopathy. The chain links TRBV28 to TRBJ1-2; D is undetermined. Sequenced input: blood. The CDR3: CASNADAYGYTF. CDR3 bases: TGTGCCAGCAACGCAGATGCTTATGGCTACACCTTC.